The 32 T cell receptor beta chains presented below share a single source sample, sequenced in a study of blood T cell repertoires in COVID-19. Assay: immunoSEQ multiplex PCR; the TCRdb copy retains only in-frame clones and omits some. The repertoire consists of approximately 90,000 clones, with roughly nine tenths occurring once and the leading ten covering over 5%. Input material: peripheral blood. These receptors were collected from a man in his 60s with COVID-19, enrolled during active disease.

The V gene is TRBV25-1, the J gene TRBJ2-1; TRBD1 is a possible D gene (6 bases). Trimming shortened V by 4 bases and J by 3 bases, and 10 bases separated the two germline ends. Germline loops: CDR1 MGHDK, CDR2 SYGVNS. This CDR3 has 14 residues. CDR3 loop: CASSGQGFYNEQFF. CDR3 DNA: TGTGCCAGCAGTGGTCAGGGGTTCTACAATGAGCAGTTCTTC. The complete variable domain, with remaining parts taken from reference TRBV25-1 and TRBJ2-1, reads EADIYQTPRYLVIGTGKKITLECSQTMGHDKMYWYQQDPGMELHLIHYSYGVNSTEKGDLSSESTVSRIRTEHFPLTLESARPSHTSQYLCASSGQGFYNEQFFGPGTRLTVL.

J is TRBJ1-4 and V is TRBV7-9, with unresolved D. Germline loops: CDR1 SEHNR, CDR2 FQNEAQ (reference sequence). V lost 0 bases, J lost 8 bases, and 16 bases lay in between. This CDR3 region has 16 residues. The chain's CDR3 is CASSLALARGNEKLFF. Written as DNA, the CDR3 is TGTGCCAGCAGCTTAGCCTTGGCCAGAGGGAACGAAAAACTGTTTTTT.

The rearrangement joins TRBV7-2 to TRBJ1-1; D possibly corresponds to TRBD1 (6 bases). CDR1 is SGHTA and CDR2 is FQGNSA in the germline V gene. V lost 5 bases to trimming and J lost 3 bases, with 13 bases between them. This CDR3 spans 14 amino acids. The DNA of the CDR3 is TGTGCCAGCAGCCCCGAAGGGGGGGACACTGAAGCTTTCTTT. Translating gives CASSPEGGDTEAFF.

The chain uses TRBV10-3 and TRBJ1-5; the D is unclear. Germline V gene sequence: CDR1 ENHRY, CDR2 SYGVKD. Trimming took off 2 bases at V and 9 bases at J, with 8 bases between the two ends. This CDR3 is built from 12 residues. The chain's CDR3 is CAISEAQTPQHF. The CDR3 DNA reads TGTGCCATCAGTGAGGCGCAAACGCCCCAGCATTTT.

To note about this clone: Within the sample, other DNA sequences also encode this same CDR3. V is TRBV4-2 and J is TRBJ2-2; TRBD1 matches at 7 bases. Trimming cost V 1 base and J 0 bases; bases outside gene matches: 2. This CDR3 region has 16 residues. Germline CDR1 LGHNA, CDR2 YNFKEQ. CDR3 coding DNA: TGTGCCAGCAGCCAAGTAGGGGGCACGAACACCGGGGAGCTGTTTTTT. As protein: CASSQVGGTNTGELFF.

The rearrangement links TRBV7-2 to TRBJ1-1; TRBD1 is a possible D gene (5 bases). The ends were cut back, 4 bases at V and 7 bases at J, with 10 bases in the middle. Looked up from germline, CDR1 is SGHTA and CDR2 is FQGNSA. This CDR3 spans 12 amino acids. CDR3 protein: CASSSFGGEAFF. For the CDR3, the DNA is TGTGCCAGCAGCTCCTTCGGGGGTGAAGCTTTCTTT.

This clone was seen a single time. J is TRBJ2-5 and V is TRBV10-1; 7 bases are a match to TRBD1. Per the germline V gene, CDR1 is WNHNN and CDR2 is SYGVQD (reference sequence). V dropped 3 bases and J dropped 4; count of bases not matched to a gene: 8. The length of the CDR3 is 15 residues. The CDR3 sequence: CASSDGSGGTETQYF. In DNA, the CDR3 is TGCGCCAGCAGTGATGGGTCAGGGGGTACAGAGACCCAGTACTTC.

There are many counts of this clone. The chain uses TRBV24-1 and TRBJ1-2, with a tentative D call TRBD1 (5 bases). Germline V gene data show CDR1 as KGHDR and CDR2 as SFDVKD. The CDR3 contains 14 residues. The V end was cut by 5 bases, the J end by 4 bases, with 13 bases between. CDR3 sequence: CATSARGEAYGYTF. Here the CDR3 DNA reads TGTGCCACCAGTGCGCGGGGGGAGGCCTATGGCTACACCTTC.

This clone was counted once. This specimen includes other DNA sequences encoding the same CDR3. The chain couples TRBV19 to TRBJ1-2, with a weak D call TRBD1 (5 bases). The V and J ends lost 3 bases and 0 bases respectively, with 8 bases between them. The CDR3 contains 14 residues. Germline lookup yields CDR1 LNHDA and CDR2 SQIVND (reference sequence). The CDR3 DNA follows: TGTGCCAGTAGTATTGGCAGGGCTAACTATGGCTACACCTTC. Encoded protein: CASSIGRANYGYTF.

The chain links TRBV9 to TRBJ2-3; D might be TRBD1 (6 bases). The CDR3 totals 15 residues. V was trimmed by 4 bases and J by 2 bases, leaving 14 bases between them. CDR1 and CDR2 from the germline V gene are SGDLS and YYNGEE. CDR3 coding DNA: TGTGCCAGCAGCCCCACAGGGTGGAACACAGATACGCAGTATTTT. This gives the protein CASSPTGWNTDTQYF.

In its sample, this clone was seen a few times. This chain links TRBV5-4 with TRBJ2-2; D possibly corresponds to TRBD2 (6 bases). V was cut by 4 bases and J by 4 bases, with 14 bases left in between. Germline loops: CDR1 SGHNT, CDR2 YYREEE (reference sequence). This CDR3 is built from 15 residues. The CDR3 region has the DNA TGTGCCAGCAGCCCCGGCGGGATAGGCACCGGGGAGCTGTTTTTT. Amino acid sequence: CASSPGGIGTGELFF.

The CDR3 is CASSLGGNTGELFF. In nucleotides, the CDR3 is TGTGCCAGCAGCTTAGGCGGGAACACCGGGGAGCTGTTTTTT. The chain employs TRBV7-2 and TRBJ2-2; D gene unclear. Trimming removed 1 base at V and 1 base at J, with 4 bases between. The CDR3 length is 14 residues. Germline V gene lookup returns CDR1 SGHTA and CDR2 FQGNSA.

CDR3 DNA sequence: TGTGCCTGGAGTGTACCCCCGACAGTGAACTATGGCTACACCTTC. Residues: CAWSVPPTVNYGYTF. The chain has TRBV30 and TRBJ1-2; D might be TRBD1 (5 bases). The V end lost 0 bases, the J end lost 2 bases, and 13 bases lay between the germline ends. This CDR3 has 15 residues. CDR1 and CDR2 (germline): GTSNPN, SVGIG (reference sequence).

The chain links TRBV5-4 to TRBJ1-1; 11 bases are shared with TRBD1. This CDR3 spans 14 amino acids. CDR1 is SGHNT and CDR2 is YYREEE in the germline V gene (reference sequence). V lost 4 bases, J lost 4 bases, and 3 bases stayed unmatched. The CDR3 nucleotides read TGTGCCAGCAGCAAAGGGACAGGGGGCACTGAAGCTTTCTTT. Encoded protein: CASSKGTGGTEAFF.

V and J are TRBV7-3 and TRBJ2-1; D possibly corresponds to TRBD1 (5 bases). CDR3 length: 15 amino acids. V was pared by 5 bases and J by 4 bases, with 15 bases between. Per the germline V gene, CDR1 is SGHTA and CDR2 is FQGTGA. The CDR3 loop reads CASSPQGEGYNEQFF. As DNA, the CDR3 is TGTGCCAGCAGCCCCCAAGGGGAAGGTTACAATGAGCAGTTCTTC.

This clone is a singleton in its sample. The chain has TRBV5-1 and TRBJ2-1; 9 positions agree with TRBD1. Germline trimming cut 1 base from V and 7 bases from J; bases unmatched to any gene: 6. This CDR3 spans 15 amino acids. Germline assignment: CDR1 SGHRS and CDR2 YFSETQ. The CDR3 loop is CASSLSGTGTNEQFF. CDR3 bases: TGCGCCAGCAGCTTGTCCGGGACAGGGACGAATGAGCAGTTCTTC.

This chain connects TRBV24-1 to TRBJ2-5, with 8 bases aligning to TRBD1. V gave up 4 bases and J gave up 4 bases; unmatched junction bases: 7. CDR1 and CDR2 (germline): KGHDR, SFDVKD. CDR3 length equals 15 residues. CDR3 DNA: TGTGCCACCAGTGACCCCGGACAGGGATTAGAGACCCAGTACTTC. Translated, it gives CATSDPGQGLETQYF.

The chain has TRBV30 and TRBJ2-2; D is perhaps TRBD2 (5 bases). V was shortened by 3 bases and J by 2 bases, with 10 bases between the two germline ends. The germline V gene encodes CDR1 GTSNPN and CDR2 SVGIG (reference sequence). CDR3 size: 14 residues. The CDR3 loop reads CAWRRDVNTGELFF. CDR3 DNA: TGTGCCTGGAGACGGGATGTAAACACCGGGGAGCTGTTTTTT.

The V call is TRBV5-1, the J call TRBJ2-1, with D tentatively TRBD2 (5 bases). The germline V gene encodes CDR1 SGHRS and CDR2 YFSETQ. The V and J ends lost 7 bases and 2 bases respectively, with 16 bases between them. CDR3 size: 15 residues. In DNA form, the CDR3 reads TGCGCCAGCGCCGTCGGAGACGGGGCCTACAATGAGCAGTTCTTC. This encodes CASAVGDGAYNEQFF.

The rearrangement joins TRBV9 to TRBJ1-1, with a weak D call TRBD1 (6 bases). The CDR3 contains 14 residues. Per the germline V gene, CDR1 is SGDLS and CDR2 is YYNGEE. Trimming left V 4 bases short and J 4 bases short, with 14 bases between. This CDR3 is CASSKRGGLTEAFF. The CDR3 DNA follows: TGTGCCAGCAGCAAGAGGGGGGGCCTCACTGAAGCTTTCTTT.

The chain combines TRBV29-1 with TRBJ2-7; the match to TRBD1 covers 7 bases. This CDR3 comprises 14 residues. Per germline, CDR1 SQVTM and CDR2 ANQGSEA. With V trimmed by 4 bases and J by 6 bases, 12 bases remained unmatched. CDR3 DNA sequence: TGCAGCGTTGCACCGGGACAGACGGATCGCGAGCAGTACTTC. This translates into CSVAPGQTDREQYF.

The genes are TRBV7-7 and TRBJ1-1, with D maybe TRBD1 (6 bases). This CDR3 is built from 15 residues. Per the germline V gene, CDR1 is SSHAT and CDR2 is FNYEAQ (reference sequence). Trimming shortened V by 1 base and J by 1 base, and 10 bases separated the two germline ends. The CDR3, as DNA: TGTGCCAGCAGCTTAGAAGACAGGCGGAACACTGAAGCTTTCTTT. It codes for CASSLEDRRNTEAFF.

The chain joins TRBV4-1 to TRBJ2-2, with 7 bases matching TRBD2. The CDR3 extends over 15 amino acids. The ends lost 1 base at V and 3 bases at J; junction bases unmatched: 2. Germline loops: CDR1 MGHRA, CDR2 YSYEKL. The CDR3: CASSQVGGHTGELFF. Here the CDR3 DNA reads TGCGCCAGCAGCCAAGTGGGAGGGCACACCGGGGAGCTGTTTTTT.

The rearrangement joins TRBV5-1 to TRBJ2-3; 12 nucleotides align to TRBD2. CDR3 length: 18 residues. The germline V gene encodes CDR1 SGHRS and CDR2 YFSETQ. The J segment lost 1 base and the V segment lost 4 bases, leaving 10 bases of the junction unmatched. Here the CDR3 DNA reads TGCGCCAGCAGCCGTGGACTAGCGGGATCCCCTGGCACAGATACGCAGTATTTT. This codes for CASSRGLAGSPGTDTQYF.

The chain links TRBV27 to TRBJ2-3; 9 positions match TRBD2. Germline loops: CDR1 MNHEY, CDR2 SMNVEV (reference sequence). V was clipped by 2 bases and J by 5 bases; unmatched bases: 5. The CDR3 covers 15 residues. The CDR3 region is CASSLSGLALDTQYF. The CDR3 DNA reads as TGTGCCAGCAGTTTAAGCGGACTAGCGCTAGATACGCAGTATTTT.

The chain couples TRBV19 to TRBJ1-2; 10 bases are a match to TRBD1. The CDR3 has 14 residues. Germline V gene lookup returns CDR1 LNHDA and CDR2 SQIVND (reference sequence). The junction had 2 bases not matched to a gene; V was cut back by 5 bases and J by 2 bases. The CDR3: CASSPTGGNYGYTF. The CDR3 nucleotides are TGTGCCAGTAGTCCGACAGGGGGCAACTATGGCTACACCTTC.

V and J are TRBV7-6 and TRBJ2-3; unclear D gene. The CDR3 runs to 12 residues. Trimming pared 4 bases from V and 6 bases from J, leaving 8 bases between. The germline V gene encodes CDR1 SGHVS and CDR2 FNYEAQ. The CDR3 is CASSSRYDTQYF. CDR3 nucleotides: TGTGCCAGCAGCTCCCGGTACGATACGCAGTATTTT. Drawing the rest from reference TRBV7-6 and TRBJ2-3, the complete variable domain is GAGVSQSPRYKVTKRGQDVALRCDPISGHVSLYWYRQALGQGPEFLTYFNYEAQQDKSGLPNDRFSAERPEGSISTLTIQRTEQRDSAMYRCASSSRYDTQYFGPGTRLTVL.

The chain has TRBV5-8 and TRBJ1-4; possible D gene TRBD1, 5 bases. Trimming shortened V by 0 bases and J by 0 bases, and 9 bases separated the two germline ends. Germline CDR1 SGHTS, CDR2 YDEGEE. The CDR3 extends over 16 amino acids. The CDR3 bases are TGTGCCAGCAGCTTGGGCGGGGGTGCAACTAATGAAAAACTGTTTTTT. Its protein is CASSLGGGATNEKLFF. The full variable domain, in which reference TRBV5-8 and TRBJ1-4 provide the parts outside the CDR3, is EAGVTQSPTHLIKTRGQQATLRCSPISGHTSVYWYQQALGLGLQFLLWYDEGEERNRGNFPPRFSGRQFPNYSSELNVNALELEDSALYLCASSLGGGATNEKLFFGSGTQLSVL.

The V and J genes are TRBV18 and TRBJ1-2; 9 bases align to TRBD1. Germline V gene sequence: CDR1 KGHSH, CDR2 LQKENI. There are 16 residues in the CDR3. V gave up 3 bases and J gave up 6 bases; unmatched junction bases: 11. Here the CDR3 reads CASSPIPTGGSNGYTF. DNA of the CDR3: TGTGCCAGCTCACCCATTCCCACAGGGGGCAGTAATGGCTACACCTTC.

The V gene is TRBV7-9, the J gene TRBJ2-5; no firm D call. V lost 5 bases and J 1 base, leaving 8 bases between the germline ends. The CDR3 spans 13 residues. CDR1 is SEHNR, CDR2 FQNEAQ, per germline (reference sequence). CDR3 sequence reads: CASSLPGQETQYF. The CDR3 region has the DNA TGTGCCAGCAGCCTCCCGGGCCAAGAGACCCAGTACTTC.

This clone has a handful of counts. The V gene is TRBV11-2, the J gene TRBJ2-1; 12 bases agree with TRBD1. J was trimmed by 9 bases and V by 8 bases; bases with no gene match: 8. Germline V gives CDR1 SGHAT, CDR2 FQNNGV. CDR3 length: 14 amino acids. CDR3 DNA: TGTGCCAGCGCCCTGGGACAGGGGGCGTTTGAGCAGTTCTTC. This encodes CASALGQGAFEQFF.

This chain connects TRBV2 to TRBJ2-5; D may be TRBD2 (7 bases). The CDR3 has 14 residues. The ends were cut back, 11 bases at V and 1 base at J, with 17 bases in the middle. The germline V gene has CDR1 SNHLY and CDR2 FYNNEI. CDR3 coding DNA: TGTGCCTCCCAGAGGGGGGGCCCCCAAGAGACCCAGTACTTC. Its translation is CASQRGGPQETQYF.